This T cell receptor beta chain was obtained from a study of blood T cell repertoires in COVID-19. Study context: T cells, B-cell-depleted T cells, or PBMCs provided the cDNA or gDNA that served as material.

The V gene's germline CDR1 is GTSNPN and CDR2 SVGIG (reference sequence). The J segment lost 0 bases and the V segment lost 8 bases, leaving 16 bases of the junction unmatched. The CDR3 consists of 17 residues. Per the study methods: Reference gene primers were amplified, and this amplification served to estimate nucleated cell counts. Assay: immunoSEQ multiplex PCR; the TCRdb copy retains only in-frame clones and omits some. D and trimming come from the DNA, and the V and J calls and clone size come from that table. The sample records about 200,000 clones, roughly nine tenths being singletons. The TCR sequence derives from a woman between 50 and 59 years old with acute or convalescent COVID-19. The chain carries TRBV30 and TRBJ1-1; TRBD1 aligns across 9 bases. The sequenced material came from peripheral blood. DNA for the CDR3: TGTGCCGAAACCACCGGGACAGGGCTCGCTTTGAACACTGAAGCTTTCTTT. Translating gives CAETTGTGLALNTEAFF.